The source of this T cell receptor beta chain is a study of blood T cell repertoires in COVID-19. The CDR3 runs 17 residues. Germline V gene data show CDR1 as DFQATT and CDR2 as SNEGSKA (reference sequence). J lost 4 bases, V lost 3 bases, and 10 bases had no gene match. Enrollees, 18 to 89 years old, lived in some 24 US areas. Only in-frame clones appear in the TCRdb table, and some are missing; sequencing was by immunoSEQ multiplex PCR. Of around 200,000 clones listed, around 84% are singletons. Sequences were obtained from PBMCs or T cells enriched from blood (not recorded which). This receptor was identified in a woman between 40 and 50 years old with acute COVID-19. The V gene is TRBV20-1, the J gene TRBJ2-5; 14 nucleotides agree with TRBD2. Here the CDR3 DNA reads TGCAGTGCTAGTTTACCGGGACTAGCGGGAGTCGGAGAGACCCAGTACTTC. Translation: CSASLPGLAGVGETQYF.